This T cell receptor (beta chain) was found in a study of radiotherapy plus CTLA-4 blockade in lung cancer. As for the study in general: Objective responses were documented in 15% to 20% of patients, with disease control in around 30%.

This clone was recorded a few times. The study treated chemo-refractory metastatic non-small-cell lung cancer patients with focal radiation plus ipilimumab CTLA-4 blockade. The CDR3 loop spans 12 amino acids. Germline V lookup: CDR1 MNHNY, CDR2 SVGAGI (reference sequence). Trimming pared 8 bases from V and 4 bases from J, leaving 6 bases between. The protocol was immunoSEQ multiplex PCR, while the TCRdb copy is restricted to in-frame clones and leaves out a portion. Here the sample spans about 120,000 clones, over 65% being singletons. This receptor was taken from a human donor with non-small cell lung cancer that progressed on radiotherapy plus ipilimumab. Some clones in this sample may be carry-over from other donors' samples. Specimen: peripheral blood, collected from a patient treated with radiotherapy plus ipilimumab. V is TRBV6-6 and J is TRBJ1-6; no clear D. CDR3 DNA sequence: TGTGCCAGCTCGGAATATAATTCACCCCTCCACTTT. Amino acid sequence: CASSEYNSPLHF.